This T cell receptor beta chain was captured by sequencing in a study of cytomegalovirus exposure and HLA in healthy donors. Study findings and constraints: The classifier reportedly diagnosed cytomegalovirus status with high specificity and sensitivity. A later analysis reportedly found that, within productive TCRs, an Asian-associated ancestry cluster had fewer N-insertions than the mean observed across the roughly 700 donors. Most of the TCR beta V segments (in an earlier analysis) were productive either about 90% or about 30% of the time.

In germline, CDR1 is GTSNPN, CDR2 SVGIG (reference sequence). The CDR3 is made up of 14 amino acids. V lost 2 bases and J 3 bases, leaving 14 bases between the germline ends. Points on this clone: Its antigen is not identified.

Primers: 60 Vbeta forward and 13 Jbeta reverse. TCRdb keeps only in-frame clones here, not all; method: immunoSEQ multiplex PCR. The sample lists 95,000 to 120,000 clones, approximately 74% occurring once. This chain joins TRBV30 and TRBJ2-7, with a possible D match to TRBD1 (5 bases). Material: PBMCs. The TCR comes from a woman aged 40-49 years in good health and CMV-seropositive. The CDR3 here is CAWSLGGQGYEQYF. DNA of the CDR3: TGTGCCTGGAGTCTTGGTGGGCAGGGCTACGAGCAGTACTTC.